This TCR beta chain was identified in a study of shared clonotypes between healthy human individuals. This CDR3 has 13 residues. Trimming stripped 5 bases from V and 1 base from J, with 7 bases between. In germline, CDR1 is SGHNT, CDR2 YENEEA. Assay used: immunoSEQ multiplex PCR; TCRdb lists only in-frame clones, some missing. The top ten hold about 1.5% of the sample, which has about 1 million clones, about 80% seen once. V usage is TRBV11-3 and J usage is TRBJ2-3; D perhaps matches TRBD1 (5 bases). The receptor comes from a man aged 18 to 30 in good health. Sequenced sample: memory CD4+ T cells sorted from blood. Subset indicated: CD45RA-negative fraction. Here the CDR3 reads CASSARGTDTQYF. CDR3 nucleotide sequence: TGTGCCAGCAGCGCCAGGGGCACAGATACGCAGTATTTT.